This T cell receptor beta chain was sequenced for a study of blood T cell repertoires in COVID-19. Overall study: The samples span acute and convalescent COVID-19 from the United States, Italy and Spain. PBMCs, B-cell-depleted T cells, or T cells were the source of the cDNA or gDNA that made up the material.

Authors' analysis steps: The assay estimated nucleated cells by amplifying reference gene primers. Profiling relied on immunoSEQ multiplex PCR, and the TCRdb table lists in-frame clones only, not all of them. V, J and clone size were drawn from that table, and D and trimming were deduced from the DNA. The data contain a few hundred thousand clones, approximately 92% of them singletons. Participants spanned ages about 18 to 100 years and resided in roughly 22 US areas. Sequencing input: PBMCs or T cells enriched from blood (not recorded which). This receptor was taken from a man aged 18 to 30 who had recovered from COVID-19.

The CDR3 nucleotides are TGTGCCAGCAGCCAGGCGCAGGGAAAGCCCTACAATGAGCAGTTCTTC. Protein sequence: CASSQAQGKPYNEQFF. The chain has TRBV4-2 and TRBJ2-1, with TRBD1 as a possible D gene (5 bases). Per the germline V gene, CDR1 is LGHNA and CDR2 is YNFKEQ. Trimming took 3 bases from V and 2 from J, leaving 14 bases between them. The CDR3 length is 16 residues.